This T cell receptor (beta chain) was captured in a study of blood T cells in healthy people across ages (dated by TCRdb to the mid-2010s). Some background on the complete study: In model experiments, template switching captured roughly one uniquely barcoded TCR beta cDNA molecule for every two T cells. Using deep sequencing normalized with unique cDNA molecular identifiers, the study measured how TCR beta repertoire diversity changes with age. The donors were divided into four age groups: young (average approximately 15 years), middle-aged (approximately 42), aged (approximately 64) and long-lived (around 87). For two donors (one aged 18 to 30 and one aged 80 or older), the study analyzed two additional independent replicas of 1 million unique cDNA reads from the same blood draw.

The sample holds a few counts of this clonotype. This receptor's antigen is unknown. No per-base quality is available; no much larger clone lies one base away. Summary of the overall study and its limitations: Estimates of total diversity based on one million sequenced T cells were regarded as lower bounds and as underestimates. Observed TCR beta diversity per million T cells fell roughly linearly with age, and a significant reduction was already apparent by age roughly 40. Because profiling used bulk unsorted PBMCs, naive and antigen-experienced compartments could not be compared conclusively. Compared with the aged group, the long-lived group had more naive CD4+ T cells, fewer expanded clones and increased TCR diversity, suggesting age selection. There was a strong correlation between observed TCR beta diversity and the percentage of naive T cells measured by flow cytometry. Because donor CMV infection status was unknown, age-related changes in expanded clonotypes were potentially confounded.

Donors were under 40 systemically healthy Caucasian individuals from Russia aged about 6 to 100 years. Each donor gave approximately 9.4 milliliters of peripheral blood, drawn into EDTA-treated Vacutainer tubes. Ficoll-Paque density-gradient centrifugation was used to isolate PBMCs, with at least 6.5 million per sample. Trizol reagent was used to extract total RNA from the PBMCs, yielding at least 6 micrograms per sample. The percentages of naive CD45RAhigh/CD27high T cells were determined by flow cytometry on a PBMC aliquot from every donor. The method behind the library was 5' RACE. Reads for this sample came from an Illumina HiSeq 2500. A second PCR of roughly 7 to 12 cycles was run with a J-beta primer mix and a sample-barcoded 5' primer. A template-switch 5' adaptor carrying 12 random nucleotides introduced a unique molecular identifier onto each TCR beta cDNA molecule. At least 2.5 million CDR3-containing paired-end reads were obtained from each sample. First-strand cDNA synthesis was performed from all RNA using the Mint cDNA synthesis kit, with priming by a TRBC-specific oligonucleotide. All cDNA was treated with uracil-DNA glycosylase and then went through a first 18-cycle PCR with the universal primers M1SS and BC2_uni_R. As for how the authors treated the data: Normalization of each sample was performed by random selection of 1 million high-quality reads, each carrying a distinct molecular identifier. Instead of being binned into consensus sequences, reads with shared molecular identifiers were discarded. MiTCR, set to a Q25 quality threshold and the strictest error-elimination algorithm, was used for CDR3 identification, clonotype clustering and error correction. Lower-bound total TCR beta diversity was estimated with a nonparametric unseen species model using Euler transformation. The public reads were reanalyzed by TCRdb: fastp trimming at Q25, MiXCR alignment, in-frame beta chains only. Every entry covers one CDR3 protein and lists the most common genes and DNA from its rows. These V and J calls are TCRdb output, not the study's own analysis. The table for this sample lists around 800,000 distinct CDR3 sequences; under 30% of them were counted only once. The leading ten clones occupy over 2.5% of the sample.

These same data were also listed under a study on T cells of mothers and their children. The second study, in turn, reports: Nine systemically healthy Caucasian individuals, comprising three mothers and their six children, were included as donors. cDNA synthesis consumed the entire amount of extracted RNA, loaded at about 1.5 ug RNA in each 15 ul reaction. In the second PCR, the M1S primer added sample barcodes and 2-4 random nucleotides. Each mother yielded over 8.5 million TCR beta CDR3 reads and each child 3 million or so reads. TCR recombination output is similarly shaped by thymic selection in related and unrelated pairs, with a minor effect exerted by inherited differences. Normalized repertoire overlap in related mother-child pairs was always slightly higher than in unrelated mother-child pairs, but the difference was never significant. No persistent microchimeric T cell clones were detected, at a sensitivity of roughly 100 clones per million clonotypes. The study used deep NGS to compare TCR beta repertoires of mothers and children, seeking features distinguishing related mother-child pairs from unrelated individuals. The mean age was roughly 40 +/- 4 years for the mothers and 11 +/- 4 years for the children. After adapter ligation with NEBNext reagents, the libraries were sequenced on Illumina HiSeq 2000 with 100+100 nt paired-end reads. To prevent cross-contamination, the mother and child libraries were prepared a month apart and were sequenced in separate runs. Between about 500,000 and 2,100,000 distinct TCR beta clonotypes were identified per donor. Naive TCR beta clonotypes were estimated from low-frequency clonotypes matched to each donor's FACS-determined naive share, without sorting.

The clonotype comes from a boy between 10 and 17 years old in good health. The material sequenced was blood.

The sequence in DNA is TGTGCCAGCAGTTTAAACTGGGCAGATCCACGGGAGACCCAGTACTTC. Its protein is CASSLNWADPRETQYF. The rearrangement combines TRBV28 with TRBJ2-5; the D gene is not confidently resolved. The CDR1 and CDR2 encoded by the germline V gene are MDHEN and SYDVKM. V is shortened by 2 bases, J by 5 bases, and the region joining them spans 18 bases. Including cysteine and phenylalanine, the CDR3 has 16 amino acids. Kept here is only the CDR3 DNA, which spans 48 bases and is read in frame from base 1.